This section outlines one TCR beta chain sequence together with its context. Its binding antigen is unknown. No quality values exist for individual bases; no much larger clone is one base distant. Participants in the prospective study were enrolled through a virtual design, were aged about 18 to 100 years, and lived in roughly 25 United States geographic areas. Cohort assignment in the prospective study relied on participant-reported clinical history from a screening survey and a study questionnaire. Recovered participants in ImmuneRACE Cohort 3 were defined as having two consecutive negative NP/OP PCR tests, clearance from a healthcare professional, or resolution of symptoms. In the prospective study, whole blood, serum and a nasopharyngeal or oropharyngeal swab were collected from each participant by mobile phlebotomists. Participants in the prospective study had the option to provide additional blood draws and questionnaires over an approximately 2-month period. Blood samples from the prospective study were shipped frozen or at room temperature prior to DNA extraction.

TCRbeta CDR3 regions were amplified from genomic DNA by means of the immunoSEQ Assay, a bias-controlled multiplex PCR. In the original analysis: The number of nucleated cells in each sample was estimated by amplification of reference gene primers within the assay. To quantify the absolute abundance of each unique TCRbeta CDR3 rearrangement, sequence reads were collapsed and filtered. For each sample, productive Simpson clonality was calculated by taking the square root of Simpson's diversity index across productive rearrangements. In TCRdb, the immuneACCESS table is reduced to in-frame sequences with V and J assigned. These tables do not hold every clone; where another copy was compared, an unresolved V gene accounts for under half, and the others remain unexplained. The DNA gave D and trimming, while V, J and clone size come from that table. The table for this sample lists roughly 240,000 clones; about 82% of them were counted only once. The ten largest clonotypes hold around 1.9% of the sample.

The source of the sample is a study of blood T cell repertoires in COVID-19 (dated by TCRdb to the early 2020s). Regarding the research as a whole: The collaborator samples originated in the United States, Italy and Spain and spanned the acute and convalescent phases of COVID-19. The prospective study material was composed of cDNA or gDNA derived from T cells, B-cell-depleted T cells, or PBMCs. The dataset comprised deeply sampled blood TCRbeta repertoires from subjects exposed to, actively infected with, or recovered from COVID-19. The repertoires were made available in a free public database intended to serve as a resource for research on the immune response to SARS-CoV-2. Samples came from the ongoing ImmuneRACE study (first 160 participants) plus 1,254 subjects from 6 global collaborators. Sample metadata almost always included a de-identified subject ID, COVID-19 status, age in years and sex. Where available, HLA class I and class II types were obtained from metadata supplied by the sample provider rather than from assay-based typing. General findings and caveats noted by the study authors: Clinical and demographic metadata were provided uncurated, with the amount varying by source and participant.

The TCR originated in a woman aged 45 to 65 who had recovered from COVID-19. The specimen was PBMCs or T cells enriched from blood (not recorded which).

Read as DNA, the sequence is TGTGCCAGCAGCTTTAGTAGCGGGACAAATGAGCAGTTCTTC. Its translation is CASSFSSGTNEQFF. The rearranged segments are TRBV7-3 and TRBJ2-1, with 8 bases aligning to TRBD2. From the cysteine through the phenylalanine, the CDR3 covers 14 amino acids. Only the CDR3 part of the read is kept: 42 bases, read in frame from the first base. From a lookup of the germline V gene, CDR1 and CDR2 are SGHTA and FQGTGA. The V end gives up 3 bases and the J end 7 bases, leaving 5 bases in the junction not matched to a gene.